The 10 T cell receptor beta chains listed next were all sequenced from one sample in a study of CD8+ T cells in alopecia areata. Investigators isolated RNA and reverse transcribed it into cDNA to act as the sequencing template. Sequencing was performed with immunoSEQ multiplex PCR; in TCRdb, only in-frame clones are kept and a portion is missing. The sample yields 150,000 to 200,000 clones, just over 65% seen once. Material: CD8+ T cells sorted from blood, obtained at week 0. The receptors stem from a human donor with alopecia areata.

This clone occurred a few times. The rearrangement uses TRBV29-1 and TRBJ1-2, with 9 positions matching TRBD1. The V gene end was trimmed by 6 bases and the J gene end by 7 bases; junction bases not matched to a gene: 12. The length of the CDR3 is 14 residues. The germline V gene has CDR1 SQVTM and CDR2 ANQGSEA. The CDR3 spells CSVSQGQGFSGYTF. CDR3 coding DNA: TGCAGCGTCTCCCAAGGACAGGGGTTCTCTGGCTACACCTTC.

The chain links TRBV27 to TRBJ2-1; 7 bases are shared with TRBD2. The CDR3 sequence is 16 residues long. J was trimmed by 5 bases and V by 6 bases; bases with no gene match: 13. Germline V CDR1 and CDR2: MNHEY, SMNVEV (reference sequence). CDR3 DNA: TGTGCCAGCAGCCGGTACCGGGACTACCCAAACAATGAGCAGTTCTTC. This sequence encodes CASSRYRDYPNNEQFF.

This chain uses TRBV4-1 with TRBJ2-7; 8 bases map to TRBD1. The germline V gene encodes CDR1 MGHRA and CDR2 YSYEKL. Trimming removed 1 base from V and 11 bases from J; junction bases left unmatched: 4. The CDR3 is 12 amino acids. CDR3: CASSQGTGLEYF. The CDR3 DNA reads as TGCGCCAGCAGCCAAGGGACAGGGTTGGAGTACTTC.

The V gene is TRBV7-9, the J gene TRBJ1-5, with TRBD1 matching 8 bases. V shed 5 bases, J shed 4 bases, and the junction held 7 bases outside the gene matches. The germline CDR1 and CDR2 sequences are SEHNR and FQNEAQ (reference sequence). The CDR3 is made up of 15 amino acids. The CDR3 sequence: CASSPAGGLNQPQHF. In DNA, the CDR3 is TGTGCCAGCAGCCCCGCAGGGGGCCTAAATCAGCCCCAGCATTTT.

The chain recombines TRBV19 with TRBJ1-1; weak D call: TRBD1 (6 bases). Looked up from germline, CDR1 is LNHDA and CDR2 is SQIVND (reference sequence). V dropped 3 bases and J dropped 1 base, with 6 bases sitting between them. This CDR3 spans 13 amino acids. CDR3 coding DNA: TGTGCCAGTAGTATCAGGGGGAACACTGAAGCTTTCTTT. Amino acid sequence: CASSIRGNTEAFF. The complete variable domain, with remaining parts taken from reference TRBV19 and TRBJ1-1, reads DGGITQSPKYLFRKEGQNVTLSCEQNLNHDAMYWYRQDPGQGLRLIYYSQIVNDFQKGDIAEGYSVSREKKESFPLTVTSAQKNPTAFYLCASSIRGNTEAFFGQGTRLTVV.

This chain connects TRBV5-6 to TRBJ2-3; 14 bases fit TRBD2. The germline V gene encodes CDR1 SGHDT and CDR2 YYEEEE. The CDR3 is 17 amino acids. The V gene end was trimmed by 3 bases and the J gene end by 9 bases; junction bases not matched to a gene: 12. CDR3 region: CASSSGLAGANYETQYF. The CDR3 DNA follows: TGTGCCAGCAGCTCGGGACTAGCGGGGGCAAATTATGAGACGCAGTATTTT. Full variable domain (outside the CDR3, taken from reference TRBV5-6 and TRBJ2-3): DAGVTQSPTHLIKTRGQQVTLRCSPKSGHDTVSWYQQALGQGPQFIFQYYEEEERQRGNFPDRFSGHQFPNYSSELNVNALLLGDSALYLCASSSGLAGANYETQYFGPGTRLTVL.

CDR3 sequence (DNA): TGTGCCAGCAGCAGCAGTAGAGGGGTGCGGTACGAGCAGTACTTC. Protein product: CASSSSRGVRYEQYF. The genes are TRBV5-6 and TRBJ2-7, with D perhaps TRBD1 or TRBD2 (5 bases each). V was trimmed by 4 bases and J by 4 bases, leaving 18 bases between them. This CDR3 is built from 15 residues. The germline gives CDR1 SGHDT, CDR2 YYEEEE.

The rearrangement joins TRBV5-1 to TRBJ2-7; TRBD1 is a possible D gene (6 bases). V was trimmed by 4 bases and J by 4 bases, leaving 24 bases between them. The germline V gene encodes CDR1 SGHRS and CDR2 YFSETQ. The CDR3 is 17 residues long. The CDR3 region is CASSPYPKPGDHYEQYF. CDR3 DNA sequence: TGCGCCAGCAGCCCTTACCCAAAACCAGGGGATCATTACGAGCAGTACTTC.

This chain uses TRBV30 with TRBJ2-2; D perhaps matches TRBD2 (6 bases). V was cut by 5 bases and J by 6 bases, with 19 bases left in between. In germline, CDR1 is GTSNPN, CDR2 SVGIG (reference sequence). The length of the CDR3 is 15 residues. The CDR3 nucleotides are TGTGCCTGGGGGGACCGGGGGAACCTTCCCGGGGAGCTGTTTTTT. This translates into CAWGDRGNLPGELFF.

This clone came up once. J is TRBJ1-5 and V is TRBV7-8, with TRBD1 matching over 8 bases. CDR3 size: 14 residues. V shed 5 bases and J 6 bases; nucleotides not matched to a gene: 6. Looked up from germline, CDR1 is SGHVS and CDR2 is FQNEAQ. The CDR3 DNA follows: TGTGCCAGCAGCAACCCAGGGGGCGTTCAGCCCCAGCATTTT. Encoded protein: CASSNPGGVQPQHF.